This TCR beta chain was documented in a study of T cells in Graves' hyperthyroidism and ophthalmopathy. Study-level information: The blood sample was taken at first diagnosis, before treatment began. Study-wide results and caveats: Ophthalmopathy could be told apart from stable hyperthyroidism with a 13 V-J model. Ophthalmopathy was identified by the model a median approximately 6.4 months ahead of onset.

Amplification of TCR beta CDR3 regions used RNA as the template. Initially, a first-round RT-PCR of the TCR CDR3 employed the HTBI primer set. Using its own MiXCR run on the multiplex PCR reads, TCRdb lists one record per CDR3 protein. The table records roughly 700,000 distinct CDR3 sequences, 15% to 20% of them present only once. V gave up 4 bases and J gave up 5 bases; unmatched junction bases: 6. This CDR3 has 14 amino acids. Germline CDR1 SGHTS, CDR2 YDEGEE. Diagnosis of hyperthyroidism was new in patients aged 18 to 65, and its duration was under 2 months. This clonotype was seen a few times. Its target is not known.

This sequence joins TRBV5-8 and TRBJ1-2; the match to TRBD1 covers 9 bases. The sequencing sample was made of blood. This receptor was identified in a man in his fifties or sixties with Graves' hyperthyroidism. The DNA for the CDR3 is TGTGCCAGCAGCACGGACAGGGGCTCTTATGGCTACACCTTC. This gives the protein CASSTDRGSYGYTF.